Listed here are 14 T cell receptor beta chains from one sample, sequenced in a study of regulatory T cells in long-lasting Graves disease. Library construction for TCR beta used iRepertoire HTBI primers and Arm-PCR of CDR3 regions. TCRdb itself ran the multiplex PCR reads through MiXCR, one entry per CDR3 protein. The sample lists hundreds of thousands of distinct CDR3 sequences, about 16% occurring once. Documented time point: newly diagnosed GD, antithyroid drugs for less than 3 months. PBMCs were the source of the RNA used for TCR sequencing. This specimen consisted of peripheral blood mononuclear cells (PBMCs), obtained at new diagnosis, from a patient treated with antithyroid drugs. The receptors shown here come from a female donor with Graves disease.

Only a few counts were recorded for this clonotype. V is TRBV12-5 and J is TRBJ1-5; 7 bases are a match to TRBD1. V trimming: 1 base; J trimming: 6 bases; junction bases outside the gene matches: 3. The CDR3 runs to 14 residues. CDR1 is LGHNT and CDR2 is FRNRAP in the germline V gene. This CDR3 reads CASGLGTGVQPQHF. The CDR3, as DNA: TGTGCTAGTGGTTTGGGAACAGGGGTTCAGCCCCAGCATTTT.

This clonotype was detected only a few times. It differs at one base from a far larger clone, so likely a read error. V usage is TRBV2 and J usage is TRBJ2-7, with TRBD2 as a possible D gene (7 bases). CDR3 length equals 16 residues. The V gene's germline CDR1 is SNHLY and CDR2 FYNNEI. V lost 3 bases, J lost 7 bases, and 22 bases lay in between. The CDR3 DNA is TGTGCCAGCAGTGATGGAGAGGGGCCGGGGGGCGATGAGCAGTACTTC. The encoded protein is CASSDGEGPGGDEQYF. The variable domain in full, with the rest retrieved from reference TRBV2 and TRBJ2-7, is EPEVTQTPSHQVTQMGQEVILRCVPISNHLYFYWYRQILGQKVEFLVSFYNNEISEKSEIFDDQFSVERPDGSNFTLKIRSTKLEDSAMYFCASSDGEGPGGDEQYFGPGTRLTVT.

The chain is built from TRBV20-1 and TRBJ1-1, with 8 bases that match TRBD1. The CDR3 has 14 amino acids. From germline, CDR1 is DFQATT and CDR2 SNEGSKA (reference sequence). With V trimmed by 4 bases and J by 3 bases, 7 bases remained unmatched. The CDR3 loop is CSATADREDTEAFF. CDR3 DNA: TGCAGTGCTACTGCGGACAGGGAAGACACTGAAGCTTTCTTT.

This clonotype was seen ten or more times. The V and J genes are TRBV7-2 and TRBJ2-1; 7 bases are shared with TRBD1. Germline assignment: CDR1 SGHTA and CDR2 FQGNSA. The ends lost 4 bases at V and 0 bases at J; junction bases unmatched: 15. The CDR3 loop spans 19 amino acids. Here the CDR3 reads CASSSRQGWGSSSYNEQFF. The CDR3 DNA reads TGTGCCAGCAGCTCCAGACAGGGTTGGGGGTCGAGCTCCTACAATGAGCAGTTCTTC.

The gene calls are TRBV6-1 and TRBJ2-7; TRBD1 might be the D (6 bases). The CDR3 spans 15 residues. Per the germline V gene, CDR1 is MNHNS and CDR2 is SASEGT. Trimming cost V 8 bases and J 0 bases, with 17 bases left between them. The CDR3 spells CASGPRGTHSYEQYF. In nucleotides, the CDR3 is TGTGCCAGCGGACCTAGGGGGACGCACTCCTACGAGCAGTACTTC.

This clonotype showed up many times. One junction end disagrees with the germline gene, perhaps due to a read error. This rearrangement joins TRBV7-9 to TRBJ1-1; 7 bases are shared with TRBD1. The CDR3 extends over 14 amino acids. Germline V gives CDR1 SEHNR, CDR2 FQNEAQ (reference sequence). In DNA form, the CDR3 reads TGCGCCAGCAGCCAAACAGGGGTTAACACTGAAGCTTTCTTT. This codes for CASSQTGVNTEAFF.

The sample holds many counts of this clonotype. CDR3 DNA sequence: TGTGCCAGCACCCAAAGCCACGCGAGAGTCCGCACAGATACGCAGTATTTT. It specifies CASTQSHARVRTDTQYF. The chain combines TRBV11-2 with TRBJ2-3; D is unresolved. The length of the CDR3 is 17 residues. V lost 7 bases, J lost 1 base, and 21 bases lay in between. Germline loops: CDR1 SGHAT, CDR2 FQNNGV.

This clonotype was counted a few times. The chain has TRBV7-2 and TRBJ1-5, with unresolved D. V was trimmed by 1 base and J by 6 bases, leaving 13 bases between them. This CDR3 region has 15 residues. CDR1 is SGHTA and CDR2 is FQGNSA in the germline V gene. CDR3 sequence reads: CASSLVSHPAQPQHF. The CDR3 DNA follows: TGTGCCAGCAGCTTAGTGTCCCACCCCGCTCAGCCCCAGCATTTT. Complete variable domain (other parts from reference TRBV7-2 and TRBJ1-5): GAGVSQSPSNKVTEKGKDVELRCDPISGHTALYWYRQSLGQGLEFLIYFQGNSAPDKSGLPSDRFSAERTGGSVSTLTIQRTQQEDSAVYLCASSLVSHPAQPQHFGDGTRLSIL.

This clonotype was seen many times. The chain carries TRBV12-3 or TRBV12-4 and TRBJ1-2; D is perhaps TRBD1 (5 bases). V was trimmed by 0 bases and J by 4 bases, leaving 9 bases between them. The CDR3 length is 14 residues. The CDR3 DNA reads TGTGCCAGCAGTTTAGCGGGGCCGCGCTATGGCTACACCTTC. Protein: CASSLAGPRYGYTF.

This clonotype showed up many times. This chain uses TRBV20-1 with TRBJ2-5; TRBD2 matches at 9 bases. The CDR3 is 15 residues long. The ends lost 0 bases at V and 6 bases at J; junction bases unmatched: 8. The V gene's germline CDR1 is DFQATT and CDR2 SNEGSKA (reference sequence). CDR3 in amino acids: CSARDEAGGRQTQYF. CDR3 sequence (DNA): TGCAGTGCTAGAGATGAAGCGGGGGGTCGGCAGACCCAGTACTTC.

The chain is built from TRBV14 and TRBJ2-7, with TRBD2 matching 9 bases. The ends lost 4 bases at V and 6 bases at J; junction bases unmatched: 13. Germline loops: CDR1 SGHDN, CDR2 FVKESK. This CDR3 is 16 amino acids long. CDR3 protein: CASSLIAGALPSEQYF. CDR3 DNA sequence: TGTGCCAGCAGCCTTATAGCGGGAGCCCTTCCGAGCGAGCAGTACTTC.

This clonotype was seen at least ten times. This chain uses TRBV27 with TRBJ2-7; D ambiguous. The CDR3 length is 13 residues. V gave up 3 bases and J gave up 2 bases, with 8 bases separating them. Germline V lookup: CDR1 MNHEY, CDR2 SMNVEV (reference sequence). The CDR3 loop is CASSLGITYEQYF. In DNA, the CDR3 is TGTGCCAGCAGTTTGGGGATAACCTACGAGCAGTACTTC.

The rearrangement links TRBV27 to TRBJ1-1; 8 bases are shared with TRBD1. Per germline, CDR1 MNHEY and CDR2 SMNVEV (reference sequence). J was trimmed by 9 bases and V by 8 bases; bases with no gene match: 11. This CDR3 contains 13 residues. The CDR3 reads CASAGGTGFKAFF. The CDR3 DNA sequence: TGTGCCAGCGCCGGCGGGACAGGTTTTAAAGCTTTCTTT.

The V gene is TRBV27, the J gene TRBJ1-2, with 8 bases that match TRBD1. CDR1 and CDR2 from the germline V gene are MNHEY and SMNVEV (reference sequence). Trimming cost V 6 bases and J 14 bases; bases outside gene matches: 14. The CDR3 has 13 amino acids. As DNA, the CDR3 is TGTGCCAGCAGCGAGGACAGGGCCATCAGATATACCTTC. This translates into CASSEDRAIRYTF.